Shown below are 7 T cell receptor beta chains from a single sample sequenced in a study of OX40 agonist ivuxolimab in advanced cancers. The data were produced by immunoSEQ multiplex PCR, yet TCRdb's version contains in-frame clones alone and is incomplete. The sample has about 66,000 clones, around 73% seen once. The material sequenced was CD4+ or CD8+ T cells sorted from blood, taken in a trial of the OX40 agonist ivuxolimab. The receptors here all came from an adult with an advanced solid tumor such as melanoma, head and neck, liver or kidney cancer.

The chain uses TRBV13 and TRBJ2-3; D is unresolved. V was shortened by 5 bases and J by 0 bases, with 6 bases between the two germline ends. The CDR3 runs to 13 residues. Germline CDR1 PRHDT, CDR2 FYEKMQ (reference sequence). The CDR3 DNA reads TGTGCCAGCAGCCCGGACAGCACAGATACGCAGTATTTT. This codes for CASSPDSTDTQYF.

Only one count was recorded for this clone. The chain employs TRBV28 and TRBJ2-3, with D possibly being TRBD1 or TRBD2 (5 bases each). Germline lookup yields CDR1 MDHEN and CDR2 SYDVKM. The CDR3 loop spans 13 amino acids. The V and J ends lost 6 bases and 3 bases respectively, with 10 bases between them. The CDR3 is CASRQGGTDTQYF. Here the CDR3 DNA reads TGTGCCAGCAGGCAGGGCGGGACAGATACGCAGTATTTT.

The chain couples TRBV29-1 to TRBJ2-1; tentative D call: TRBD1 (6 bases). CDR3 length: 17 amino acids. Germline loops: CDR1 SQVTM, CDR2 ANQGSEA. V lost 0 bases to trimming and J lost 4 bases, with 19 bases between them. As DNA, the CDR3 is TGCAGCGTTGAAGATAAGCGGAGGACAGCATATTACAATGAGCAGTTCTTC. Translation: CSVEDKRRTAYYNEQFF.

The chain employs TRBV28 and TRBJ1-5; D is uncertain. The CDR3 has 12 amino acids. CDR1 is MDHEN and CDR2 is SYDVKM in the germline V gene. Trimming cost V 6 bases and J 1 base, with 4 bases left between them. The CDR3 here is CASRPSNQPQHF. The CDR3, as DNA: TGTGCCAGCAGACCCAGCAATCAGCCCCAGCATTTT.

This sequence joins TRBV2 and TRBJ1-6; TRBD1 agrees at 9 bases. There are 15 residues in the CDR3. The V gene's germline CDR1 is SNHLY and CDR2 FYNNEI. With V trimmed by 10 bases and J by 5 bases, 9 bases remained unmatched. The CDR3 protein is CAIPGQGSNNSPLHF. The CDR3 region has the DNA TGTGCCATACCGGGACAGGGCAGCAATAATTCACCCCTCCACTTT.

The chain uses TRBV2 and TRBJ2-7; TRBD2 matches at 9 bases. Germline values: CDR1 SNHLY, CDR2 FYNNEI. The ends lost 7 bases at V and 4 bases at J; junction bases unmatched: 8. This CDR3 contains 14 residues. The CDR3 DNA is TGTGCCAGCATGGGCCTAGCGGGACATTACGAGCAGTACTTC. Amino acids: CASMGLAGHYEQYF.

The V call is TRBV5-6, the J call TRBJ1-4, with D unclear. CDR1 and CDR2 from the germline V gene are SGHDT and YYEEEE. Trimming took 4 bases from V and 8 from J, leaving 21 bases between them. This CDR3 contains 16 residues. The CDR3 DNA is TGTGCCAGCAGCCTTCGCCGGGTCTTTATGGGGGAAAAACTGTTTTTT. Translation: CASSLRRVFMGEKLFF.